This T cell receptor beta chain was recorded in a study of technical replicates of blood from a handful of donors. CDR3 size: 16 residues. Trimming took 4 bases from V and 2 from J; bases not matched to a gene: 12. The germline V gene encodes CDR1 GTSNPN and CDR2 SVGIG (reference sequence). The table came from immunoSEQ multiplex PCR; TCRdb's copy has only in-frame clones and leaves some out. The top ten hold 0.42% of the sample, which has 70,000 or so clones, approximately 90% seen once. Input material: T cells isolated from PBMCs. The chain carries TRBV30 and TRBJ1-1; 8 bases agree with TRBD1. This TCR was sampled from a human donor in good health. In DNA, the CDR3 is TGTGCCTGGAAGGACTCAGGGGGCGCCTATAACACTGAAGCTTTCTTT. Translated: CAWKDSGGAYNTEAFF.